These 5 T cell receptor beta chains originate from one sample sequenced in a study of blood T cell repertoires in COVID-19. The repertoire was sequenced with immunoSEQ multiplex PCR; TCRdb's copy has only in-frame clones and lacks some. The table includes 150,000 to 200,000 clones, about nine tenths detected once. The specimen sequenced was peripheral blood. These receptors originate from a man in his 70s with active or convalescent COVID-19.

This clone is a singleton in its sample. The chain joins TRBV2 to TRBJ1-2; 8 nucleotides match TRBD1. V shed 2 bases and J 6 bases; nucleotides not matched to a gene: 11. The CDR3 sequence is 16 residues long. The germline V gene has CDR1 SNHLY and CDR2 FYNNEI. CDR3 sequence reads: CASSETPVPGGNGYTF. DNA of the CDR3: TGTGCCAGCAGTGAAACCCCGGTGCCAGGGGGCAATGGCTACACCTTC.

In DNA, the CDR3 is TGTGCCAGCTCACCACTGGCAGGCCCGGACTACAATGAGCAGTTCTTC. This gives the protein CASSPLAGPDYNEQFF. This rearrangement joins TRBV18 to TRBJ2-1, with no clear D. Trimming stripped 1 base from V and 3 bases from J, with 13 bases between. The germline V gene has CDR1 KGHSH and CDR2 LQKENI. This CDR3 contains 16 residues.

The DNA for the CDR3 is TGCAGTGCAAATTCAGGGCACGAGCAGTACTTC. It codes for CSANSGHEQYF. The V call is TRBV20-1, the J call TRBJ2-7, with a tentative D call TRBD1 (5 bases). CDR3 length: 11 amino acids. Germline V gene sequence: CDR1 DFQATT, CDR2 SNEGSKA (reference sequence). Deletions cut 6 bases from V and 5 bases from J, with 11 bases between.

V usage is TRBV5-1 and J usage is TRBJ2-7, with D possibly matching TRBD2 (6 bases). The CDR3 consists of 15 residues. Per germline, CDR1 SGHRS and CDR2 YFSETQ. Trimming removed 0 bases from V and 0 bases from J, with 10 bases in between. CDR3 sequence reads: CASSLVASASYEQYF. The DNA for the CDR3 is TGCGCCAGCAGCTTGGTGGCTAGCGCCTCCTACGAGCAGTACTTC.

This chain connects TRBV19 to TRBJ2-2; 7 bases align to TRBD1. Trimming at V came to 3 bases and at J to 7 bases, leaving 8 bases not matched to a gene. The CDR3 has 15 residues. The germline gives CDR1 LNHDA, CDR2 SQIVND (reference sequence). The CDR3 loop reads CASSMQGVENGELFF. The CDR3 DNA reads TGTGCCAGTAGTATGCAGGGGGTTGAGAACGGGGAGCTGTTTTTT.